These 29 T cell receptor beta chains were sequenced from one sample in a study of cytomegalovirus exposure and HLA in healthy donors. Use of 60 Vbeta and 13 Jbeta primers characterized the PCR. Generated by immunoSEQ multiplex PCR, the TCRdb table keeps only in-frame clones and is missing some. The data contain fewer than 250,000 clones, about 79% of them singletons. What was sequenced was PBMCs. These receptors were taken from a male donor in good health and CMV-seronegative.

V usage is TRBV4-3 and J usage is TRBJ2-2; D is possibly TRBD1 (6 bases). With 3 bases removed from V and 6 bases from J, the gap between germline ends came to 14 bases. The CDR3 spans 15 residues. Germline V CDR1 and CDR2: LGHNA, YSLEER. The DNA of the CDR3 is TGCGCCAGCAGCCAGCTGACAGGCAGCCCCGGGGAGCTGTTTTTT. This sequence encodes CASSQLTGSPGELFF.

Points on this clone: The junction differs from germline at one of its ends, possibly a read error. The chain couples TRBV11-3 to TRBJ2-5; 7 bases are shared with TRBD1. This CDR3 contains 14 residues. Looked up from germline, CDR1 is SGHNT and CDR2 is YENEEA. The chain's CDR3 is CASSLDRDTVTQYF. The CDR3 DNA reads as TGTGCCAGCAGCCTAGACAGGGACACGGTGACCCAGTACTTC.

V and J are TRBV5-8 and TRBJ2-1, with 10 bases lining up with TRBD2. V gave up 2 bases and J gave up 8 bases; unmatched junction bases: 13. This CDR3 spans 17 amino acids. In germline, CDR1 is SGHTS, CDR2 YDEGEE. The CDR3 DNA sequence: TGTGCCAGCAGCTTTGGGGCCTCTAGCGGGAGTAACTATGAGCAGTTCTTC. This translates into CASSFGASSGSNYEQFF.

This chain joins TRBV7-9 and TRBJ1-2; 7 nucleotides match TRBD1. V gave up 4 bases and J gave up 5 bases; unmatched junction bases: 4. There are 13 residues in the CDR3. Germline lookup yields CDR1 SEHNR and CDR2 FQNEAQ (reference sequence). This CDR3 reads CASSSDRLYGYTF. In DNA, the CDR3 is TGTGCCAGCAGCTCGGACAGGCTGTATGGCTACACCTTC. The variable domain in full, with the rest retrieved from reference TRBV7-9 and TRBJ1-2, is DTGVSQNPRHKITKRGQNVTFRCDPISEHNRLYWYRQTLGQGPEFLTYFQNEAQLEKSRLLSDRFSAERPKGSFSTLEIQRTEQGDSAMYLCASSSDRLYGYTFGSGTRLTVV.

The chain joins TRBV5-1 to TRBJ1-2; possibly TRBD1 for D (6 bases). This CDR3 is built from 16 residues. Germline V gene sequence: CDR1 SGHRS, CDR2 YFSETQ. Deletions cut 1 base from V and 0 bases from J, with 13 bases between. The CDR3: CASSLFRRTANYGYTF. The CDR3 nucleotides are TGCGCCAGCAGCTTGTTTCGCAGGACAGCTAACTATGGCTACACCTTC.

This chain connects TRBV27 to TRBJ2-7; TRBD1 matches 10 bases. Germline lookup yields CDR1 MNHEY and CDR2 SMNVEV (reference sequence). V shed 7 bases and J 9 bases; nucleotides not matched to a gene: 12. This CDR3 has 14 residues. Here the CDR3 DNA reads TGTGCCAGCACCTTGGGGACAGGGGCCTCCCGGCAGTACTTC. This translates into CASTLGTGASRQYF.

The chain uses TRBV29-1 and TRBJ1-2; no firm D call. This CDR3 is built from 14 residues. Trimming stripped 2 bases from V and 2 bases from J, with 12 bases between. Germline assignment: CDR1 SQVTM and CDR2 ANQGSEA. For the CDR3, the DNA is TGCAGCGTTGAAAAGCCGGACTTAAACTATGGCTACACCTTC. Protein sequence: CSVEKPDLNYGYTF.

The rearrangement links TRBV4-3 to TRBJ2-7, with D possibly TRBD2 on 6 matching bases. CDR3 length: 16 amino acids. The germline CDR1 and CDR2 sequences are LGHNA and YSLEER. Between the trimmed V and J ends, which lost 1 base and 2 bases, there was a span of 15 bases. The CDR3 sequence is CASSQASLAPTYEQYF. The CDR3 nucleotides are TGCGCCAGCAGCCAAGCAAGCCTAGCGCCGACCTACGAGCAGTACTTC.

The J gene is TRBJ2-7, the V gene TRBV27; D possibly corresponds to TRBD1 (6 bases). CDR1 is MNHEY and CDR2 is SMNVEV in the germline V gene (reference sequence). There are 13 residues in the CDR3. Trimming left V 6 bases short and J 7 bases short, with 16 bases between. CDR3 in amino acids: CASRPTGPGEQYF. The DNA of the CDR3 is TGTGCCAGCAGGCCTACAGGGCCGGGGGAGCAGTACTTC.

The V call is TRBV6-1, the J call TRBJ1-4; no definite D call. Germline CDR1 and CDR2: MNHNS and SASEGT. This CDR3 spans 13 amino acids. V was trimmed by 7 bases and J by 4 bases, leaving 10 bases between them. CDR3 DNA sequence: TGTGCCAGCACGCGCGCAATTAATGAAAAACTGTTTTTT. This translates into CASTRAINEKLFF.

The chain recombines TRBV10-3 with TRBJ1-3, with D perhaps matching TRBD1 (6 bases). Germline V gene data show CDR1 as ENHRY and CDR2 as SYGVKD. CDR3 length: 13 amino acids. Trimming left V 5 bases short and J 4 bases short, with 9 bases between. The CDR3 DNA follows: TGTGCCATCAGTCCGGACAGAGGAAACACCATATATTTT. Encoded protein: CAISPDRGNTIYF.

In DNA, the CDR3 is TGTGCCAGCAGGGCCGAAGACTATGGCTACACCTTC. Amino acids: CASRAEDYGYTF. This chain links TRBV6-5 with TRBJ1-2; D not certain. The germline gives CDR1 MNHEY, CDR2 SVGAGI. Deletions cut 6 bases from V and 3 bases from J, with 8 bases between. CDR3 length: 12 residues.

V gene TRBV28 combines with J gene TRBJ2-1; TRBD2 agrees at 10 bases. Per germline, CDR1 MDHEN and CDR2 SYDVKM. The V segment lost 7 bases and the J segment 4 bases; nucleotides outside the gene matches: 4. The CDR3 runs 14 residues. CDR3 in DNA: TGTGCCAGCACCGGGACTAGCGCGTACAATGAGCAGTTCTTC. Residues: CASTGTSAYNEQFF.

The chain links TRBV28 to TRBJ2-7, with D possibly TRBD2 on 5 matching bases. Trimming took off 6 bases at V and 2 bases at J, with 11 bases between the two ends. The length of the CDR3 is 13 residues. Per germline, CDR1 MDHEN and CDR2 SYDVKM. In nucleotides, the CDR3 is TGTGCCAGCAGGACCGGGAATCCCTACGAGCAGTACTTC. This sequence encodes CASRTGNPYEQYF.

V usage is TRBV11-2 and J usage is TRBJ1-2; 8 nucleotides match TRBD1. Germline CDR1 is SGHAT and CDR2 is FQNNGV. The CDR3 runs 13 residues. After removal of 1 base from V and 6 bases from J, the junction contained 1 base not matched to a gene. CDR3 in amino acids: CASSLGTGHGYTF. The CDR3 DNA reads TGTGCCAGCAGCTTAGGGACAGGGCATGGCTACACCTTC. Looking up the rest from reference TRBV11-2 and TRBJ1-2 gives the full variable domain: EAGVAQSPRYKIIEKRQSVAFWCNPISGHATLYWYQQILGQGPKLLIQFQNNGVVDDSQLPKDRFSAERLKGVDSTLKIQPAKLEDSAVYLCASSLGTGHGYTFGSGTRLTVV.

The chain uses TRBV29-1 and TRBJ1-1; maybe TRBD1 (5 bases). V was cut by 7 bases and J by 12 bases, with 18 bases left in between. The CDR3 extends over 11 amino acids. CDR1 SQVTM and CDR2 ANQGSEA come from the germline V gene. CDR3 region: CSGGRDVVSFF. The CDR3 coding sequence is TGCAGCGGGGGCAGGGATGTTGTGTCTTTCTTT. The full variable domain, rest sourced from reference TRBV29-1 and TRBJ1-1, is SAVISQKPSRDICQRGTSLTIQCQVDSQVTMMFWYRQQPGQSLTLIATANQGSEATYESGFVIDKFPISRPNLTFSTLTVSNMSPEDSSIYLCSGGRDVVSFFGQGTRLTVV.

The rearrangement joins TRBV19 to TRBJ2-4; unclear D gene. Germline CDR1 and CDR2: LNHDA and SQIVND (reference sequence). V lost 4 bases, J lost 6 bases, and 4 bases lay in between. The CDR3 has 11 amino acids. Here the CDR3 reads CASSTINIQYF. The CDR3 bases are TGTGCCAGTAGTACCATAAACATTCAGTACTTC.

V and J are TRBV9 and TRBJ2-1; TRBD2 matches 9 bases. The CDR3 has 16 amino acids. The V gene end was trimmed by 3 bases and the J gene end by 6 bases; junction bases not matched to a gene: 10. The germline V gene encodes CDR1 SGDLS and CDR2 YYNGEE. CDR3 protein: CASSGQREARGNEQFF. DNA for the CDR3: TGTGCCAGCAGCGGGCAGCGGGAGGCTCGTGGCAATGAGCAGTTCTTC.

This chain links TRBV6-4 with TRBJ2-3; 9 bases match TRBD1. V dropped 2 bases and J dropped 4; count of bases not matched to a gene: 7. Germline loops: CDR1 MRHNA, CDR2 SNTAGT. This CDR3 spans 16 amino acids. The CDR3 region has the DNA TGTGCCAGCAGTGACAGCCCGGACAGGGGATCAGATACGCAGTATTTT. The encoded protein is CASSDSPDRGSDTQYF.

The DNA for the CDR3 is TGTGCCAGCAGCGTAGCGCCCATGGGAGGACTAGGAAGGGAGACCCAGTACTTC. It is translated as CASSVAPMGGLGRETQYF. The chain couples TRBV9 to TRBJ2-5, with 7 bases lining up with TRBD2. V shed 0 bases and J 5 bases; nucleotides not matched to a gene: 16. This CDR3 is 18 amino acids long. Per germline, CDR1 SGDLS and CDR2 YYNGEE.

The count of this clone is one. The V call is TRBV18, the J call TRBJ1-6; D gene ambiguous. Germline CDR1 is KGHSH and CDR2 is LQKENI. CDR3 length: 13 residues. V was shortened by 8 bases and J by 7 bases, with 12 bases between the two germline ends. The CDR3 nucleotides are TGTGCCAGCGAGGGAACTGGGAATTCACCCCTCCACTTT. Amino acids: CASEGTGNSPLHF.

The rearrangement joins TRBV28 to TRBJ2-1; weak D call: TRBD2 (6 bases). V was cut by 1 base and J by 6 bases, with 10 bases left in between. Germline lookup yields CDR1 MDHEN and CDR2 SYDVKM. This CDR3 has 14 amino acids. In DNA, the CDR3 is TGTGCCAGCAGTTTATATCGGGACTCCAATGAGCAGTTCTTC. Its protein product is CASSLYRDSNEQFF.

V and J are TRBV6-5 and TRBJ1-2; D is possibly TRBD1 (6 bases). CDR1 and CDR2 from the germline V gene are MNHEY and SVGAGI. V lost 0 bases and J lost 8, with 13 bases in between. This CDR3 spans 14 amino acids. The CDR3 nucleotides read TGTGCCAGCAGTTACTCGTACAGGGAAAAAGGCTACACCTTC. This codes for CASSYSYREKGYTF.

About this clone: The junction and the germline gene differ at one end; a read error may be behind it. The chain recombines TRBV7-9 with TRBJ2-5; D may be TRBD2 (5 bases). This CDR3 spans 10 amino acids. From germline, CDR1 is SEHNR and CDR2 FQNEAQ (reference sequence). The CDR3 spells CASSGELTHF. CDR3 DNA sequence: TGTGCCAGCAGCGGGGAGCTTACGCACTTC.

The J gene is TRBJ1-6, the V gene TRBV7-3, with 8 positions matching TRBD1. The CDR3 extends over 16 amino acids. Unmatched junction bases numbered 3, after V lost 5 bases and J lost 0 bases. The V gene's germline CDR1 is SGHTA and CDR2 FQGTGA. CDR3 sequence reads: CASSRGQGSYNSPLHF. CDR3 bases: TGTGCCAGCAGCCGTGGACAGGGCTCCTATAATTCACCCCTCCACTTT.

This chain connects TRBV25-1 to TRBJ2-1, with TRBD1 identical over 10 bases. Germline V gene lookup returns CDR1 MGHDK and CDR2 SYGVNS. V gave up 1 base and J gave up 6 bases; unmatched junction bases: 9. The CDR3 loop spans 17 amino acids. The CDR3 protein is CASSELRGTGVLNEQFF. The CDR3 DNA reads TGTGCCAGCAGTGAATTGCGGGGGACAGGGGTTCTCAATGAGCAGTTCTTC.

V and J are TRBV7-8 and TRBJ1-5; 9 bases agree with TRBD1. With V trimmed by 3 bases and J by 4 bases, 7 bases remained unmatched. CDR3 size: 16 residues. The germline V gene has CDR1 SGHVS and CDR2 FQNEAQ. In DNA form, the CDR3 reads TGTGCCAGCAGCTTGACAGGGGGTATTCGGAATCAGCCCCAGCATTTT. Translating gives CASSLTGGIRNQPQHF.

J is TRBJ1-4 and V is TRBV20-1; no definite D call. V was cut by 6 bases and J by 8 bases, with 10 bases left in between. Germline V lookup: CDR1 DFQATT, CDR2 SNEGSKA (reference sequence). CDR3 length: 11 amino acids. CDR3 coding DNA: TGCAGTGCCCGAAACGGGGAAAAACTGTTTTTT. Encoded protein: CSARNGEKLFF.

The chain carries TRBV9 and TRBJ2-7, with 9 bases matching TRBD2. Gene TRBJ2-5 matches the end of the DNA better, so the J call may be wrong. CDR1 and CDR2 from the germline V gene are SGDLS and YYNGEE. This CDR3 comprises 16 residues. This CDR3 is CASSPRGGPGRETQYF. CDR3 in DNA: TGTGCCAGCAGCCCGCGGGGGGGACCCGGTCGAGAGACCCAGTACTTC.